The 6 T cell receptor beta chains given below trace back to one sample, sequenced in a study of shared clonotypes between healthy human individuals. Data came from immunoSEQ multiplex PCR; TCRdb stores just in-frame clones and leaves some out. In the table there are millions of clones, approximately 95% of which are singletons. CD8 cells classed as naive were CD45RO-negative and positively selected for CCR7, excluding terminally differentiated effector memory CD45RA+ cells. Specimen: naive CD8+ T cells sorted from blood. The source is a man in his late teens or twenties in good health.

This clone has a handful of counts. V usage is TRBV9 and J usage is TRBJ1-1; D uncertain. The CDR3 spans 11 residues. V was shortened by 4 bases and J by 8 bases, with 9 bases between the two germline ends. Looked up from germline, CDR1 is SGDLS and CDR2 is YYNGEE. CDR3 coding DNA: TGTGCCAGCAGCCAGGACGGGGAAGCTTTCTTT. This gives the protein CASSQDGEAFF.

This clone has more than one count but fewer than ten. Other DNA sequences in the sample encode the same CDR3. The CDR3 nucleotides read TGCGCCAGCAGCTTGGAGTCGGGTCCCTACGAGCAGTACTTC. Translation gives CASSLESGPYEQYF. V and J are TRBV5-1 and TRBJ2-7, with D unresolved. The CDR3 is 14 amino acids. Germline V gene lookup returns CDR1 SGHRS and CDR2 YFSETQ. The V gene lost 0 bases and the J gene lost 2 bases, with 9 bases spanning the gap.

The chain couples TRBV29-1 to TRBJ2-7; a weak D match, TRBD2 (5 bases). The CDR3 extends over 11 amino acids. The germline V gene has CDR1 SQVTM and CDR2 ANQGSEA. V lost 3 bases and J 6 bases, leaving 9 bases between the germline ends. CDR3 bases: TGCAGCGTTGAGGGAGACTCCGAGCAGTACTTC. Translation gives CSVEGDSEQYF.

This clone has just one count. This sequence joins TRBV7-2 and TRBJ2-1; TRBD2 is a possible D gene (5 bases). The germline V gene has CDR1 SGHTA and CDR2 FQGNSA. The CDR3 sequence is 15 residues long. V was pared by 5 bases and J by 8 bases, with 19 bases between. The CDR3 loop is CASSAVRGMSYEQFF. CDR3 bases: TGTGCCAGCAGCGCCGTACGAGGGATGAGCTATGAGCAGTTCTTC.

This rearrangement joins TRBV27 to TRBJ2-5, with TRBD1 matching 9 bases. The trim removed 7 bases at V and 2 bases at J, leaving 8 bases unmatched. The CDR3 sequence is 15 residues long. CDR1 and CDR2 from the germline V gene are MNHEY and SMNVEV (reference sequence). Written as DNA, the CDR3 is TGTGCCAGCAAACACATAGGGACAGGGCAAGAGACCCAGTACTTC. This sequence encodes CASKHIGTGQETQYF.

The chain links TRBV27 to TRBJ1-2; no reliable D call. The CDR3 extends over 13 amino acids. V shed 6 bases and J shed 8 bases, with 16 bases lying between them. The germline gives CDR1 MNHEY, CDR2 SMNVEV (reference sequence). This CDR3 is CASSTGPGRGYTF. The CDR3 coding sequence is TGTGCCAGCAGCACGGGCCCCGGAAGGGGCTACACCTTC.